This T cell receptor beta chain originates from a study of monozygotic twins with inflammatory bowel disease (dated by TCRdb to about 2019). Concerning the study at large: The complete study included around 30 monozygotic twin pairs: 19 IBD-discordant Danish pairs and nine German pairs, of which four were IBD-concordant and five were IBD-discordant. Disease-associated traits were sought mainly through comparisons between IBD patients and their genetically identical healthy co-twins within discordant pairs. Each individual had, on average, about 151 000 unique TCRalpha sequences and 181 000 unique TCRbeta sequences available for analysis. Beyond this particular receptor, the publication reports: Compared with healthy twins, IBD patients shared fewer clonotypes with other individuals, and the difference was most pronounced in patients with signs of disease activity. Differing immunosuppressive treatments among patients may have added background noise and inter-individual variability to the repertoires. No single strong signal or clonotype linked to IBD turned up in the results, so the idea that one exists was not supported. Repertoire similarity did not differ between concordant and discordant twins, which could be due to limited statistical power. A decrease in TCRbeta repertoire diversity, as measured by inverse Simpson index, was observed in IBD patients compared with their healthy co-twins. Different T cell subtypes could not be distinguished in the analysis.

With regard to this clonotype: The antigen it recognizes is unknown.

CDR1 and CDR2 (SGDLS, YYNGEE) derive from the germline V gene. CDR3 length: 15 amino acids, cysteine to phenylalanine. DNA is not on record. Library generation was performed with 5' RACE. Each TCR library was prepared from 3,500 to 4,500 ng of total RNA. For each sample, cDNA was synthesized in eight separate reactions using SMARTScribe reverse transcriptase. During cDNA synthesis, unique molecular identifiers containing a 6-nucleotide sample barcode were introduced by template switching. Two nested PCRs of about 15 and 9 cycles amplified the TCRalpha and TCRbeta cDNA, and bead purification followed each PCR. Before amplification, cDNA was treated with uracil DNA-glycosylase and purified using the QIAquick PCR purification kit. The second PCR was the step at which Illumina TruSeq-compatible adapters and sample-specific barcodes were added. TapeStation and Qubit were used to check library quality and concentration, and roughly 4.9 ng of each library was pooled. Pooled libraries were sequenced on an Illumina HiSeq2500 single-index Rapid Run with 2 x 100 bp reads and custom sequencing primers. The authors' analysis ran thus. MiGEC version 1.2.6 was used for UMI-based consensus assembly to correct PCR and sequencing errors. MiXCR version 2.1.1 handled V(D)J alignment, clonotype assembly and CDR3 extraction. To normalise gene usage, clonotype sharing and MAIT/NKT TCR abundance, the analysis used the top 1000, 10 000 and 20 000 clonotypes per sample. After downsampling to 27 000 UMIs, diversity was calculated as the inverse Simpson index using the vegan R package. Paired Mann-Whitney U tests were applied to discordant twin pairs, with Benjamini-Hochberg correction for multiple testing. Each entry corresponds to one CDR3 protein sequence from reads that TCRdb reprocessed, and DNA is not given. The V and J calls shown here were made by TCRdb, not taken from the authors' results. The sample table records about 43,000 distinct CDR3 sequences. In total, the top ten clones hold more than 4.5% of the sample.

A roughly 2.5 ml peripheral blood sample was drawn into PAXgene tubes per donor and stored at -80°C. Total RNA was isolated from whole blood with the PAXgene blood miRNA kit on an automated QIAcube, without T cell sorting. Peripheral blood from monozygotic twin pairs, either concordant or discordant for inflammatory bowel disease, underwent deep TCRalpha and TCRbeta repertoire profiling that used unique molecular barcoding. Smoking habits were recorded for all twin pairs, and individuals were classified as current, former or never smokers. The rearranged segments are TRBV9 and TRBJ2-5; the TRBD1 assignment by TCRdb is unverifiable without DNA. Sequenced input: blood. This clonotype originated in a human donor with ulcerative colitis or Crohn's disease, or a healthy co-twin of an affected twin (not recorded which). CDR3 reads: CASSVAWTGGETQYF.